These 11 T cell receptor beta chains were all obtained from the same sample, sequenced in a study of cytomegalovirus exposure and HLA in healthy donors. In the PCR, 60 Vbeta and 13 Jbeta primers were used. Some clones are missing from TCRdb's copy, which holds only in-frame ones; the method was immunoSEQ multiplex PCR. The profile shows roughly 180,000 clones, about four fifths of them singletons. The sequencing input was PBMCs. These TCRs come from a female donor in good health and CMV-seronegative.

The chain recombines TRBV19 with TRBJ1-1, with 9 bases matching TRBD1. The germline V gene has CDR1 LNHDA and CDR2 SQIVND (reference sequence). J lost 3 bases, V lost 5 bases, and 4 bases had no gene match. The CDR3 runs to 14 residues. The CDR3, as DNA: TGTGCCAGTAGTCAGACAGGGGGTGACACTGAAGCTTTCTTT. It yields the protein CASSQTGGDTEAFF.

The chain recombines TRBV27 with TRBJ2-7; 7 bases align to TRBD1. The germline V gene has CDR1 MNHEY and CDR2 SMNVEV (reference sequence). V lost 5 bases and J lost 1; bases outside the gene matches: 5. This CDR3 is 14 amino acids long. The CDR3 coding sequence is TGTGCCAGCAGTGCCTCGGGACAGTCCTACGAGCAGTACTTC. This encodes CASSASGQSYEQYF.

In its sample, this clone was seen once. The chain has TRBV5-6 and TRBJ2-3, with D unresolved. Germline V gene lookup returns CDR1 SGHDT and CDR2 YYEEEE. V dropped 0 bases and J dropped 2 bases, with 10 bases sitting between them. CDR3 length equals 15 residues. The CDR3 DNA is TGTGCCAGCAGCTTGGTTCCGACATTCACAGATACGCAGTATTTT. This codes for CASSLVPTFTDTQYF.

The chain has TRBV5-1 and TRBJ2-7, with D perhaps TRBD1 (6 bases). The CDR3 is 14 amino acids. Trimming took off 0 bases at V and 5 bases at J, with 12 bases between the two ends. Germline V CDR1 and CDR2: SGHRS, YFSETQ. As DNA, the CDR3 is TGCGCCAGCAGCTTGGGCACAGGGTGGGACGAGCAGTACTTC. Protein: CASSLGTGWDEQYF.

The table lists this clone with a few counts. This chain's CDR3 is CASRAGQGYSPLHF. DNA of the CDR3: TGTGCCAGCAGAGCGGGACAGGGCTATTCACCCCTCCACTTT. V usage is TRBV6-5 and J usage is TRBJ1-6; 9 bases fit TRBD1. Germline trimming cut 6 bases from V and 8 bases from J; bases unmatched to any gene: 5. There are 14 residues in the CDR3. CDR1 MNHEY and CDR2 SVGAGI come from the germline V gene.

V and J are TRBV5-8 and TRBJ1-2; a weak D match, TRBD1 (5 bases). Trimming took off 4 bases at V and 8 bases at J, with 27 bases between the two ends. This CDR3 has 17 amino acids. Germline lookup yields CDR1 SGHTS and CDR2 YDEGEE. The CDR3 loop is CASSPWSGGTIVRGYTF. CDR3 nucleotide sequence: TGTGCCAGCAGCCCCTGGTCGGGAGGGACCATCGTTAGGGGCTACACCTTC.

This sequence joins TRBV6-6 and TRBJ2-3, with 11 positions matching TRBD1. V trimming: 3 bases; J trimming: 7 bases; junction bases outside the gene matches: 9. Germline V gene lookup returns CDR1 MNHNY and CDR2 SVGAGI (reference sequence). This CDR3 comprises 16 residues. CDR3 sequence: CASSYSPGQGANTQYF. The CDR3 DNA is TGTGCCAGCAGTTATTCCCCAGGACAGGGGGCGAATACGCAGTATTTT.

The chain links TRBV9 to TRBJ2-4; perhaps TRBD2 as D (5 bases). V lost 0 bases and J 8 bases, leaving 12 bases between the germline ends. The CDR3 sequence is 14 residues long. Germline loops: CDR1 SGDLS, CDR2 YYNGEE. CDR3 in amino acids: CASSVGGSGDIQYF. CDR3 nucleotides: TGTGCCAGCAGCGTAGGCGGGTCCGGGGACATTCAGTACTTC.

The V call is TRBV5-1, the J call TRBJ1-2; D remains ambiguous. The germline V gene has CDR1 SGHRS and CDR2 YFSETQ. CDR3 size: 12 residues. V lost 5 bases, J lost 6 bases, and 11 bases lay in between. The CDR3 sequence: CASRVQENGYTF. The CDR3 DNA is TGCGCCAGCAGGGTCCAGGAAAATGGCTACACCTTC.

The chain recombines TRBV5-1 with TRBJ2-5; 10 nucleotides match TRBD2. Trimming removed 1 base from V and 11 bases from J; junction bases left unmatched: 8. CDR3 size: 14 residues. Germline CDR1 and CDR2: SGHRS and YFSETQ. In DNA form, the CDR3 reads TGCGCCAGCAGCTTGACTAGCGGGGCGGGGTCTCAGTACTTC. Its translation: CASSLTSGAGSQYF.

The gene calls are TRBV2 and TRBJ2-7; TRBD1 agrees at 7 bases. The CDR3 consists of 15 residues. Germline trimming cut 1 base from V and 0 bases from J; bases unmatched to any gene: 3. Germline V CDR1 and CDR2: SNHLY, FYNNEI. The CDR3 coding sequence is TGTGCCAGCAGTGAAGTACGGGACAGCTCCTACGAGCAGTACTTC. As protein: CASSEVRDSSYEQYF.